The 19 T cell receptor beta chains in this list originate from one sample, sequenced in a study of T cells in women clearing cervical HPV infection. Profiling relied on immunoSEQ multiplex PCR, and the TCRdb table lists in-frame clones only, not all of them. The sample table sets out about 31,000 clones. Sequenced: blood buffy coat. Source of these receptors: a woman between 18 and 69 years old with a cervical HPV16 infection that either progressed to CIN3+ or cleared (not recorded which).

Worth noting for this clone: The read stops 3 residues short of the end of the CDR3; the missing end is completed from the germline J gene. This chain links TRBV2 with TRBJ2-5; 7 nucleotides line up with TRBD2. Germline V gives CDR1 SNHLY, CDR2 FYNNEI. This CDR3 spans 16 amino acids. This CDR3 reads CASSEKLGRVTDTQYF. CDR3 DNA, as far as it was read: TGTGCCAGCAGTGAAAAGCTGGGGAGGGTGACAGATACC.

In regard to this clone: From the germline J gene comes the end of the CDR3, since the read stops 3 residues before it. The chain uses TRBV19 and TRBJ2-5; TRBD1 agrees at 10 bases. This CDR3 is 15 amino acids long. The germline gives CDR1 LNHDA, CDR2 SQIVND (reference sequence). The V and J ends lost 3 bases and 4 bases, in that order; junction bases with no gene match: 5. The CDR3 DNA, read in part, is TGTGCCAGTAGTATCCGGGACAGGGGTGGAGAGACC. Translating gives CASSIRDRGGET. The complete CDR3 sequence is CASSIRDRGGETQYF.

About this clone: Coverage ceases 3 residues before the CDR3 finishes, and the germline J gene fills in the end. V usage is TRBV19 and J usage is TRBJ1-6; TRBD1 aligns across 7 bases. The CDR3 contains 14 residues. V lost 4 bases, J lost 11 bases, and 8 bases stayed unmatched. The germline V gene has CDR1 LNHDA and CDR2 SQIVND (reference sequence). Partial CDR3 DNA: TGTGCCAGTAGTACCCGCTTTACAGGGGCACCC. This gives the protein CASSTRFTGAP. In full, the CDR3 reads CASSTRFTGAPLHF.

As for this clone: The DNA ends 3 residues before the CDR3 does, and the rest of the CDR3 is filled in from the germline J gene. The chain is built from TRBV5-1 and TRBJ1-1; no firm D call. The germline V and J ends were trimmed by 2 bases and 0 bases, with 8 bases remaining between them. The CDR3 is 14 amino acids. Germline CDR1 is SGHRS and CDR2 is YFSETQ. The part of the CDR3 DNA that was read is TGCGCCAGCAGCTTCCGGGGAATGAACACTGAA. Translating it yields CASSFRGMNTE. Given in full, the CDR3 is CASSFRGMNTEAFF.

Turning to this clone: The read falls 3 residues short of the CDR3 end, and the missing part is taken from the germline J gene. The chain joins TRBV19 to TRBJ1-1; D is unclear. The CDR3 contains 15 residues. V gave up 6 bases and J gave up 0 bases, with 14 bases separating them. The germline V gene has CDR1 LNHDA and CDR2 SQIVND (reference sequence). The sequenced part of the CDR3 DNA is TGTGCCAGTAGGCGGGGTCTGGGAATGAACACTGAA. As protein: CASRRGLGMNTE. In full, the CDR3 is CASRRGLGMNTEAFF.

Details on this clone: The CDR3 end falls 3 residues outside the read, so it is completed with the germline J gene. The V and J genes are TRBV20-1 and TRBJ2-4, with D tentatively TRBD1 (6 bases). This CDR3 spans 14 amino acids. Trimming shortened V by 1 base and J by 3 bases, and 10 bases separated the two germline ends. In germline, CDR1 is DFQATT, CDR2 SNEGSKA (reference sequence). The CDR3: CSARAPQGKNIQYF. CDR3 DNA, as far as it was read: TGCAGTGCTAGAGCCCCACAGGGCAAAAACATT.

Notes on this clone: The CDR3 is cut off 3 residues early in the read; its end comes from the germline J gene. The J gene is TRBJ1-1, the V gene TRBV20-1; 7 positions match TRBD1. The germline V gene has CDR1 DFQATT and CDR2 SNEGSKA (reference sequence). Trimming at V came to 0 bases and at J to 0 bases, leaving 7 bases not matched to a gene. This CDR3 has 16 amino acids. CDR3 amino acids: CSARDGVTGMNTEAFF. The sequenced part of the CDR3 DNA is TGCAGTGCTAGAGATGGCGTGACAGGGATGAACACTGAA.

About this clone itself: The CDR3 end lies 3 residues beyond the end of the read and is filled in from the germline J gene. The V and J genes are TRBV18 and TRBJ1-2; TRBD1 matches at 8 bases. The CDR3 is made up of 15 amino acids. Germline V lookup: CDR1 KGHSH, CDR2 LQKENI. The ends lost 5 bases at V and 4 bases at J; junction bases unmatched: 9. The sequenced CDR3 bases are TGTGCCAGCTCATCCCGACAGGGGCGATTCTATGGC. Residues: CASSSRQGRFYG. The entire CDR3 protein reads CASSSRQGRFYGYTF.

Points on this clone: The observed sequence ends 3 residues before the CDR3 terminus, with the missing tail filled in from the germline J gene. The rearrangement links TRBV4-2 to TRBJ2-1; 9 bases align to TRBD2. The germline gives CDR1 LGHNA, CDR2 YNFKEQ. The CDR3 consists of 17 residues. The ends lost 4 bases at V and 5 bases at J; junction bases unmatched: 12. Incomplete CDR3 DNA: TGTGCCAGCAGCCGCGAGGGTAGCGGGGGACTCAACAATGAG. It codes for CASSREGSGGLNNE. The complete CDR3 reads CASSREGSGGLNNEQFF.

Details on this clone: Read sequence stops 3 residues before the CDR3 end, and the germline J gene provides the missing end. The V and J genes are TRBV7-3 and TRBJ2-3, with 14 bases fitting TRBD2. The CDR3 spans 14 residues. Per the germline V gene, CDR1 is SGHTA and CDR2 is FQGTGA. The CDR3 region is CASSPPGLAGAQYF. CDR3 bases read: TGTGCCAGCAGCCCACCGGGACTAGCGGGGGCG.

Note on this clone: From the germline J gene comes the end of the CDR3, since the read stops 3 residues before it. The V and J genes are TRBV7-9 and TRBJ1-4, with TRBD1 identical over 7 bases. The CDR3 runs 15 residues. Germline lookup yields CDR1 SEHNR and CDR2 FQNEAQ (reference sequence). The CDR3 sequence is CASRETQGGNSPLFF. CDR3 DNA, as far as it was read: TGTGCCAGCAGAGAAACCCAGGGGGGTAATTCACCA.

Remarks on this clone: With the read ending 3 residues before the CDR3 end, the germline J gene is used to fill in that end. The rearrangement joins TRBV11-2 to TRBJ2-1; D not resolved. CDR3 length: 13 residues. V shed 0 bases and J shed 6 bases, with 6 bases lying between them. Per germline, CDR1 SGHAT and CDR2 FQNNGV. CDR3 loop: CASSLDRSNEQFF. CDR3 DNA, as far as it was read: TGTGCCAGCAGCTTAGACAGATCCAATGAG.

A remark on this clone: The read falls 3 residues short of the CDR3 end, and the missing part is taken from the germline J gene. V is TRBV12-3 or TRBV12-4 and J is TRBJ2-1; the D gene is possibly TRBD2 (6 bases). V was pared by 6 bases and J by 0 bases, with 12 bases between. This CDR3 is built from 15 residues. CDR3 residues: CASRPGGSSYNEQFF. The CDR3 DNA, read in part, is TGTGCCAGCAGACCCGGGGGTAGCTCCTACAATGAG.

Turning to this clone: The CDR3 goes on 3 residues after the read ends, and that part is filled in from the germline J gene. The rearrangement joins TRBV7-2 to TRBJ1-1; D is unresolved. The length of the CDR3 is 11 residues. The germline V gene has CDR1 SGHTA and CDR2 FQGNSA. CDR3 bases read: TGTGCCACAACCCCGGAGGGCCAA. Protein sequence: CATTPEGQ. The CDR3 in full is CATTPEGQAFF.

Note on this clone: Read sequence stops 3 residues before the CDR3 end, and the germline J gene provides the missing end. The J gene is TRBJ2-1, the V gene TRBV7-6; 8 nucleotides line up with TRBD2. The ends lost 5 bases at V and 7 bases at J; junction bases unmatched: 10. The CDR3 runs 15 residues. CDR1 and CDR2 (germline): SGHVS, FNYEAQ. The sequenced part of the CDR3 DNA is TGTGCCAGCAGCCCCGGGACTAGACGCTCGAATGAG. This sequence encodes CASSPGTRRSNE. The full CDR3 protein is CASSPGTRRSNEQFF. The full variable domain, in which reference TRBV7-6 and TRBJ2-1 provide the parts outside the CDR3, is GAGVSQSPRYKVTKRGQDVALRCDPISGHVSLYWYRQALGQGPEFLTYFNYEAQQDKSGLPNDRFSAERPEGSISTLTIQRTEQRDSAMYRCASSPGTRRSNEQFFGPGTRLTVL.

The CDR3 spells CSARTQGDRLAFF. Partial CDR3 DNA: TGCAGTGCTAGGACACAGGGGGACCGGCTC. The rearrangement uses TRBV20-1 and TRBJ1-1; 8 bases align to TRBD1. The sequenced fragment ends 3 residues before the CDR3 boundary, so the rest is inferred from the germline J gene. Germline V gives CDR1 DFQATT, CDR2 SNEGSKA (reference sequence). The CDR3 consists of 13 residues.

About this clone itself: The DNA ends 3 residues before the CDR3 does, and the rest of the CDR3 is filled in from the germline J gene. The chain recombines TRBV9 with TRBJ2-1; D remains ambiguous. The CDR3 loop spans 14 amino acids. Germline CDR1 SGDLS, CDR2 YYNGEE. The V and J ends lost 5 bases and 8 bases respectively, with 17 bases between them. The covered CDR3 bases are TGTGCCAGCAGGGGCGATCCTTACGAGGATGAG. Protein: CASRGDPYEDE. From start to end, the CDR3 is CASRGDPYEDEQFF.

Turning to this clone: The CDR3 end falls 3 residues outside the read, so it is completed with the germline J gene. The V call is TRBV18, the J call TRBJ2-4, with 10 bases lining up with TRBD1. This CDR3 has 14 amino acids. CDR1 is KGHSH, CDR2 LQKENI, per germline. This CDR3 reads CASSNDRGHYGQYF. CDR3 DNA, as far as it was read: TGTGCCAGCTCAAACGACAGGGGGCATTATGGT.

Points on this clone: The CDR3 end lies 3 residues beyond the end of the read and is filled in from the germline J gene. The J gene is TRBJ2-2, the V gene TRBV7-6; a possible D gene is TRBD2 (6 bases). V lost 1 base, J lost 5 bases, and 14 bases lay in between. CDR3 length: 16 residues. Germline V gene sequence: CDR1 SGHVS, CDR2 FNYEAQ. The sequenced CDR3 bases are TGTGCCAGCAGCTTAGTGGCAGGACGGGGGACCGGGGAG. As protein: CASSLVAGRGTGE. Given in full, the CDR3 is CASSLVAGRGTGELFF.